The rows below give T cell receptor beta chains drawn from one sample of a study of human T cells and chemical hapten exposure. Each CDR3 protein gets one entry after TCRdb re-called the RACE reads with MiXCR. The data show over 130,000 distinct CDR3 sequences, about 11% seen once. This sample comprised whole blood, obtained in connection with sensitization to the hapten diphenylcyclopropenone (DPC). Receptor source: a woman aged 50 to 65 with alopecia areata. Some clones in this sample may be carry-over from other donors' samples. The conserved cysteine and the conserved F or W are not part of the CDR3 here. Each record gives: J gene, V gene, clone size, CDR3 protein. The size entry is marked missing in some rows and otherwise reads once, few, many or a size class.

TRBJ2-7 | TRBV28 | few | ASSLWGEQY
TRBJ1-3 | TRBV30 | few | AWAYFSGNTIY
TRBJ2-5 | TRBV18 | few | ASSPPLALEETQY
TRBJ2-7 | TRBV7-9 | many | ASSTSVGRKY
TRBJ1-2 | TRBV24-1 | - | ATSERGTNSMEGYT
TRBJ2-1 | TRBV6-1 | few | ASSEALAGSSYNEQF
TRBJ2-7 | TRBV20-1 | - | SARVSGYYEQY
TRBJ1-2 | TRBV7-9 | few | ASSLGPGGYT
TRBJ2-3 | TRBV10-3 | many | AISGWGGPGDTQY
TRBJ2-1 | TRBV4-1 | many | ASSQEWGLAGYNEQF
TRBJ2-3 | TRBV12-3/TRBV12-4 | few | ASSSGGGGTDTQY
TRBJ1-1 | TRBV12-3/TRBV12-4 | - | ASSLRPAREAF
TRBJ1-3 | TRBV14 | - | ASSPTHSIGNTIY
TRBJ2-7 | TRBV6-5 | - | ASSSLRLAGGPKEQY
TRBJ2-5 | TRBV9 | few | ASSVGNGETQY
TRBJ1-2 | TRBV6-1 | many | ASHRGTNYGYT
TRBJ1-5 | TRBV7-9 | many | ASSPRGGQPQH
TRBJ1-5 | TRBV19 | - | ASSISGLNNQPQH
TRBJ2-1 | TRBV20-1 | - | SARAVLAGRPPNEQF
TRBJ2-7 | TRBV4-2 | few | ASSQQTQGTGGSYEQY
TRBJ1-4 | TRBV7-9 | many | ASSLVRDSNEKLF
TRBJ2-6 | TRBV7-8 | few | ASSLATPALGANVLT
TRBJ1-1 | TRBV20-1 | few | SANPDRGMNTEAF
TRBJ2-1 | TRBV7-3 | - | ASSSGTSGNNEQF
TRBJ1-6 | TRBV20-1 | - | SARWTGTNSPLH
TRBJ1-4 | TRBV28 | many | ASSPPPATNEKLF
TRBJ2-1 | TRBV28 | few | ASRNRAEQF
TRBJ1-1 | TRBV7-3 | - | ASSLTGASGGTEAF
TRBJ2-3 | TRBV12-3/TRBV12-4 | - | ASSFPRRERFSDTQY
TRBJ2-7 | TRBV20-1 | many | SAPPGQVAYEQY
TRBJ1-5 | TRBV6-2/TRBV6-3 | - | ASSYTPGTGISVGGQPQH
TRBJ1-3 | TRBV5-1 | few | ASSTDRGNTIY
TRBJ1-2 | TRBV6-5 | few | ACTETGGAYGYT
TRBJ2-1 | TRBV6-2/TRBV6-3 | - | ASRPSGGHNNEQF
TRBJ2-1 | TRBV5-6 | - | ASSTPGLENNEQF
TRBJ2-5 | TRBV4-3 | - | ASSQDWGTSGSETQY
TRBJ2-1 | TRBV11-2 | many | ASSSGQSSYNEQF
TRBJ2-1 | TRBV27 | many | ASSLVGFGNEQF
TRBJ1-1 | TRBV30 | - | AWSYQGLNTEAF
TRBJ1-6 | TRBV20-1 | - | SAKRGEGGNSPLH
TRBJ1-1 | TRBV7-3 | many | ASSSHMNTEAF